This is a list of T cell receptor beta chains from one sample in a study of low-dose radiotherapy and immunotherapy resistance in tumors. TCRdb re-called the reads with MiXCR, one entry per CDR3 protein. In the table there are about 46,000 distinct CDR3 sequences, about 10% of which are singletons. Sample: PBMCs, taken before treatment. The receptors originated from a female donor with ovarian cancer. Both conserved end residues are part of each CDR3. D genes are given only for firm matches. Some rows mark clone size as missing; the rest say once, few, many or name a class of expanded clone.

j_call v_call clone_size d_call cdr3_aa cdr3_nt
TRBJ1-3 TRBV28 many NA CASSPLGTIYF TGTGCCAGCAGTCCCCTCGGAACCATATATTTT
TRBJ2-6 TRBV10-3 many NA CAISDSGANVLTF TGTGCCATCAGTGATTCTGGGGCCAACGTCCTGACTTTC
TRBJ2-7 TRBV5-6 many NA CASSQYSGHLAHEQYF TGTGCCAGCAGCCAATACTCGGGACACCTAGCCCACGAGCAGTACTTC
TRBJ2-3 TRBV5-1 NA TRBD2 CASSFSSGGSTDTQYF TGCGCCAGCAGCTTCTCTAGCGGGGGCTCGACAGATACGCAGTATTTT
TRBJ2-2 TRBV15 many NA CATRRDQNGELFF TGTGCCACCAGGAGGGATCAAAACGGGGAGCTGTTTTTT
TRBJ2-3 TRBV20-1 many NA CSARLTTDTQYF TGCAGTGCTAGACTAACCACAGATACGCAGTATTTT
TRBJ2-2 TRBV20-1 many NA CGSSNNQAGELFF TGCGGTTCCAGCAACAACCAGGCCGGGGAGCTGTTTTTT
TRBJ2-1 TRBV6-2/TRBV6-3 many TRBD2 CASIRSGASYNEQFF TGTGCCAGCATAAGAAGCGGGGCTTCCTACAATGAGCAGTTCTTC
TRBJ2-1 TRBV7-2 many NA CASSAGTPNEQFF TGTGCCAGCAGCGCTGGGACTCCGAATGAGCAGTTCTTC
TRBJ2-7 TRBV28 NA NA CASRALGEQYF TGTGCCAGCAGGGCTCTTGGCGAGCAGTACTTC
TRBJ2-1 TRBV20-1 many TRBD2 CSAASGGGDNEQFF TGCAGTGCTGCCAGCGGGGGGGGGGACAATGAGCAGTTCTTC
TRBJ1-1 TRBV12-3/TRBV12-4 many NA CASSISPGVTEAFF TGTGCCAGCAGTATTTCGCCGGGGGTCACTGAAGCTTTCTTT
TRBJ2-1 TRBV19 many NA CASSAQGKGQFF TGTGCCAGTAGTGCCCAGGGGAAGGGGCAGTTCTTC
TRBJ2-3 TRBV4-2 many NA CASSAGPGLINPDTQYF TGTGCCAGCAGCGCGGGGCCGGGACTTATAAACCCAGATACGCAGTATTTT
TRBJ1-5 TRBV27 many NA CASSLRGAGYQPQHF TGTGCCAGCAGTTTACGGGGGGCTGGGTATCAGCCCCAGCATTTT
TRBJ2-6 TRBV5-1 many NA CASSSTGGPPGAGANVLTF TGCGCCAGCAGCTCAACCGGGGGACCCCCGGGGGCGGGGGCCAACGTCCTGACTTTC
TRBJ2-7 TRBV7-6 few NA CASSPYPGHLEQYF TGTGCCAGCAGTCCCTACCCAGGACACCTCGAGCAGTACTTC
TRBJ2-7 TRBV28 many TRBD1 CASNDREIQYEQYF TGTGCCAGCAACGACAGGGAGATTCAGTACGAGCAGTACTTC
TRBJ1-5 TRBV29-1 many TRBD1 CSVGDSSNQPQHF TGCAGCGTTGGGGACAGCTCGAATCAGCCCCAGCATTTT
TRBJ2-7 TRBV29-1 many NA CSVVRRGAYEQYF TGCAGCGTTGTGCGGCGGGGAGCCTACGAGCAGTACTTC
TRBJ2-7 TRBV29-1 many TRBD1 CSARGTVLSEQYF TGCAGCGCCCGAGGGACAGTACTCTCCGAGCAGTACTTC
TRBJ2-2 TRBV7-2 many NA CASSLQGVTGELFF TGTGCCAGCAGCTTACAAGGGGTCACCGGGGAGCTGTTTTTT
TRBJ1-4 TRBV10-3 few NA CAAVRVGTLGKTVFF NA
TRBJ1-2 TRBV15 many NA CATDLSGYGYTF TGTGCCACGGATTTATCCGGCTATGGCTACACCTTC
TRBJ2-5 TRBV24-1 many TRBD1 CATSDPSPGQDPQETQYF TGTGCCACCAGTGATCCCTCCCCGGGACAGGACCCTCAAGAGACCCAGTACTTC
TRBJ2-7 TRBV7-8 many NA CASSPQVARSYEQYF TGTGCCAGCAGCCCTCAGGTAGCCCGCTCCTACGAGCAGTACTTC
TRBJ2-3 TRBV20-1 many NA CSARPGTTDTQYF TGCAGTGCTAGACCCGGGACCACAGATACGCAGTATTTT
TRBJ2-6 TRBV5-3 NA NA CASGFSGANVLTF TGTGCCAGCGGTTTCTCTGGAGCCAACGTCCTGACTTTC
TRBJ2-7 TRBV27 many TRBD2 CASRPGLAAYEQYF TGTGCCAGCAGGCCGGGACTAGCAGCCTACGAGCAGTACTTC
TRBJ2-1 TRBV24-1 many NA CATPGDSYNEQFF TGTGCCACCCCGGGGGACTCCTACAATGAGCAGTTCTTC
TRBJ1-1 TRBV19 medium-sized NA CASTLTLATEAFF TGTGCCAGTACTCTGACCTTGGCCACTGAAGCTTTCTTT
TRBJ2-7 TRBV10-1 NA NA CASSHTGAYEQYF TGCGCCAGCAGTCATACGGGAGCCTACGAGCAGTACTTC
TRBJ2-1 TRBV2 many TRBD1 CASPTGDNEQFF TGTGCCAGCCCCACAGGGGACAATGAGCAGTTCTTC
TRBJ1-4 TRBV12-3/TRBV12-4 few NA CASSLASLGGDEKLFF TGTGCCAGCAGTTTAGCCTCACTTGGGGGCGATGAAAAACTGTTTTTT
TRBJ1-2 TRBV12-3/TRBV12-4 many NA CASSFGYGYTF TGTGCCAGCAGTTTTGGCTATGGCTACACCTTC
TRBJ2-1 TRBV7-2 many NA CASSFGPIYNEQFF TGTGCCAGCAGCTTTGGCCCCATCTACAATGAGCAGTTCTTC
TRBJ1-1 TRBV5-1 few NA CASSLRGLNTEAFF TGCGCCAGCAGCTTGAGGGGTTTGAACACTGAAGCTTTCTTT
TRBJ2-1 TRBV5-4 many NA CAGKTGNSGNEQFF TGTGCCGGCAAAACAGGGAACAGTGGCAATGAGCAGTTCTTC
TRBJ2-1 TRBV6-1 many NA CASSEARDEQFF TGTGCCAGCAGTGAAGCAAGGGATGAGCAGTTCTTC
TRBJ2-1 TRBV12-3/TRBV12-4 many TRBD2 CASRPTSGGRNEQFF TGTGCCAGCAGGCCAACTAGCGGGGGGCGGAATGAGCAGTTCTTC
TRBJ2-7 TRBV30 many TRBD1 CAWQTKDRPTYEQYF TGTGCCTGGCAGACCAAGGACAGGCCTACCTACGAGCAGTACTTC
TRBJ2-3 TRBV7-2 many NA CASSLRSVPGLSTDTQYF TGTGCCAGCAGCTTACGATCGGTCCCCGGGTTAAGCACAGATACGCAGTATTTT
TRBJ1-1 TRBV20-1 NA TRBD1 CSANGDSRTITEAFF TGCAGTGCCAATGGGGACAGCCGGACTATCACTGAAGCTTTCTTT
TRBJ2-3 TRBV21-1 many NA CASSPQSGGRSTDTQYF TGTGCCAGCAGCCCTCAGAGCGGGGGGCGGTCCACAGATACGCAGTATTTT
TRBJ2-3 TRBV6-4 NA TRBD2 CASTPTSGSTDTQYF TGTGCCAGCACCCCGACTAGCGGTAGCACAGATACGCAGTATTTT
TRBJ1-1 TRBV4-1 many TRBD1 CASSQAHRGRTEAFF TGCGCCAGCAGCCAGGCCCACAGGGGGCGGACTGAAGCTTTCTTT
TRBJ2-7 TRBV30 many NA CAWSGGRHEQYF TGTGCCTGGAGTGGGGGCCGCCACGAGCAGTACTTC
TRBJ2-3 TRBV20-1 many TRBD2 CSAISGWSTDTQYF TGCAGTGCTATTAGCGGGTGGAGCACAGATACGCAGTATTTT